Listed here is a single TCR beta chain. Its antigen remains unknown. This sample stems from a study of cytotoxic CD8 clonotypes in ibrutinib-treated CLL. Study in general: An average of about 250,000 productive templates and about 100,000 productive rearrangements was obtained per sample.

Study results and caveats: The study found baseline clonality above age-matched healthy donors, tracking circulating CD8+ T-cell counts. A rise in clonality was seen at ibrutinib response, and a fall back toward baseline was seen at progression.

Produced via immunoSEQ multiplex PCR; TCRdb's table is partial and in-frame only. This sample has roughly 97,000 clones, with 70% to 80% found just once. The origin of this receptor is a human donor with chronic lymphocytic leukemia. The material sequenced was PBMCs, taken after 12 months of ibrutinib treatment.

As DNA, the CDR3 is TGTGCCAGCGGTACGGGAGTGTGGAATGAAAAACTGTTTTTT. As protein: CASGTGVWNEKLFF. The J gene is TRBJ1-4, the V gene TRBV6-5; D remains ambiguous. The V end was cut by 8 bases, the J end by 5 bases, with 15 bases between. This CDR3 has 14 residues. Germline CDR1 MNHEY, CDR2 SVGAGI.